These T cell receptor beta chains were read from a single sample in a study of cytomegalovirus exposure and HLA in healthy donors. Profiling relied on immunoSEQ multiplex PCR, and the TCRdb table lists in-frame clones only, not all of them. The table shows tens of thousands of clones, with approximately 96% occurring only once. The sequencing input was PBMCs. The receptors originated from a young man in good health and CMV-seronegative. The CDR3 runs from the conserved cysteine through the conserved F or W. The order of the fields is V gene, J gene, CDR3 protein.

>TRBV5-1|TRBJ2-3
CASSLTRDSNTDTQYF
>TRBV19|TRBJ1-5
CASTQGGAVMFSNQPQHF
>TRBV27|TRBJ1-1
CASSQTGGRTEAFF
>TRBV28|TRBJ2-7
CASSWGTLYEQYF
>TRBV27|TRBJ2-1
CASSSRWTSGRGEQFF
>TRBV21-1|TRBJ1-2
CASSSIPDRDRSSNYGYTF
>TRBV25-1|TRBJ2-5
CATDREETQYF
>TRBV28|TRBJ1-2
CASSTEDRVYYGYTF
>TRBV18|TRBJ2-3
CASSRGTSTDTQYF
>TRBV5-6|TRBJ2-1
CASRVREYNEQFF
>TRBV9|TRBJ2-1
CASSPRSTSGRSNEQFF
>TRBV19|TRBJ2-1
CASSFGQGLSYNEQFF
>TRBV2|TRBJ1-5
CASSSGQGGHQPQHF
>TRBV7-2|TRBJ2-5
CASSVGLDGTQYF
>TRBV27|TRBJ2-3
CASSSNSVRGTDTQYF
>TRBV7-3|TRBJ1-1
CASSWQGAPAEAFF
>TRBV7-6|TRBJ2-1
CASSTGQGAYNEQFF
>TRBV20-1|TRBJ2-5
CSASPGETQYF
>TRBV7-9|TRBJ1-2
CASSDRQGERGYTF
>TRBV7-2|TRBJ2-2
CASSFSGGTSTGELFF
>TRBV28|TRBJ2-7
CASSLASVTGGSYEQYF
>TRBV18|TRBJ1-1
CASTSTENTEAFF
>TRBV18|TRBJ2-3
CASSLGRDRVPDTQYF
>TRBV4-1|TRBJ1-3
CASSPTETGNTIYF
>TRBV23-1|TRBJ1-4
CASSPGTESNEKLFF
>TRBV28|TRBJ2-7
CASSLSGLGNYEQYF
>TRBV7-3|TRBJ1-1
CASSFAGDTEAFF
>TRBV6-5|TRBJ1-3
CASSYSYPNLGNTIYF
>TRBV7-8|TRBJ2-7
CASSSQSGTSYEQYF
>TRBV6-4|TRBJ2-1
CASSSGGKATDEQFF
>TRBV27|TRBJ2-5
CASSLYRESQETQYF
>TRBV6-5|TRBJ1-1
CASSRDRANTEAFF
>TRBV7-8|TRBJ1-4
CASSLGGLTNEKLFF
>TRBV20-1|TRBJ2-3
CSATTGDTQYF
>TRBV5-6|TRBJ2-4
CASSLAGTGVKNIQYF
>TRBV30|TRBJ2-5
CAWSVEGLWAGGTQYF
>TRBV6-6|TRBJ2-7
CASSYGLAGGTGQYF